One TCR beta chain is described in this entry. Its antigen remains unidentified. 13 Jbeta primers and 60 Vbeta primers were used for the PCR. Repertoires were generated with immunoSEQ multiplex PCR, while TCRdb's copy carries only in-frame clones and drops some. The sample consists of 150,000 to 200,000 clones, around 68% of them appearing once. This sample is drawn from a study of cytomegalovirus exposure and HLA in healthy donors. Study results and limitations: In presence/absence analyses, roughly uniform sequencing depth across donors was assumed. Later analysis suggested links between common viral pathogens and several top significant clusters.

The CDR3 sequence is 16 residues long. The V and J ends lost 4 bases and 4 bases, in that order; junction bases with no gene match: 9. Germline V CDR1 and CDR2: SGHNT, YYREEE (reference sequence). The chain joins TRBV5-4 to TRBJ2-2, with 8 bases lining up with TRBD2. The source is a man between 35 and 55 years old in good health and CMV-seronegative. Material for sequencing was PBMCs. The chain's CDR3 is CASSLGTRGATGELFF. As DNA, the CDR3 is TGTGCCAGCAGCCTCGGGACTAGGGGGGCCACCGGGGAGCTGTTTTTT.